What follows are 27 T cell receptor beta chains derived from one specimen sequenced in a study of cytomegalovirus exposure and HLA in healthy donors. Method: immunoSEQ multiplex PCR; TCRdb's copy keeps in-frame clones and lacks some. The sample has 300,000 or so clones, roughly 90% seen once; the top ten hold around 0.96%. Sequencing used PBMCs. The receptors here all came from a young man in good health and CMV-seronegative.

The chain combines TRBV7-9 with TRBJ2-4, with 7 bases aligning to TRBD2. V trimming: 1 base; J trimming: 11 bases; junction bases outside the gene matches: 8. Per germline, CDR1 SEHNR and CDR2 FQNEAQ (reference sequence). CDR3 length: 14 residues. CDR3 in DNA: TGTGCCAGCAGCTTAGGATTTGCGGGGGACCTTCAGTACTTC. Translation: CASSLGFAGDLQYF.

This CDR3 reads CASSYYDSQPTDTQYF. The CDR3 nucleotides are TGTGCCAGCAGCTATTACGACTCTCAACCCACAGATACGCAGTATTTT. The chain recombines TRBV5-6 with TRBJ2-3; D unclear. CDR1 is SGHDT and CDR2 is YYEEEE in the germline V gene. The V end was cut by 3 bases, the J end by 2 bases, with 16 bases between. This CDR3 has 16 amino acids.

The table lists this clone with a count of one. The chain recombines TRBV6-4 with TRBJ1-2, with D hard to call. This CDR3 has 13 amino acids. Trimming pared 6 bases from V and 0 bases from J, leaving 8 bases between. Germline V gives CDR1 MRHNA, CDR2 SNTAGT. This chain's CDR3 is CASSQQANYGYTF. For the CDR3, the DNA is TGTGCCAGCAGCCAACAAGCTAACTATGGCTACACCTTC.

The chain carries TRBV27 and TRBJ1-2; D call uncertain. This CDR3 region has 16 residues. Germline CDR1 and CDR2: MNHEY and SMNVEV (reference sequence). The germline V and J ends were trimmed by 5 bases and 4 bases, with 20 bases remaining between them. The DNA of the CDR3 is TGTGCCAGCAGTCCAATGCGCCCCCTCGCCTTCTATGGCTACACCTTC. Translated: CASSPMRPLAFYGYTF.

This chain uses TRBV19 with TRBJ1-1; D remains unclear. This CDR3 is 13 amino acids long. CDR1 LNHDA and CDR2 SQIVND come from the germline V gene (reference sequence). V was shortened by 0 bases and J by 8 bases, with 10 bases between the two germline ends. The CDR3 nucleotides are TGTGCCAGTAGTATAGATCTACGGTTCGAAGCTTTCTTT. Its protein product is CASSIDLRFEAFF.

This clone was counted between two and nine times. This rearrangement joins TRBV5-1 to TRBJ2-7; 8 positions match TRBD1. Germline values: CDR1 SGHRS, CDR2 YFSETQ. The ends lost 0 bases at V and 7 bases at J; junction bases unmatched: 6. This CDR3 region has 14 residues. CDR3 bases: TGCGCCAGCAGCTTGGGACGGACAGGGAATGAGCAGTACTTC. Its protein is CASSLGRTGNEQYF.

The genes are TRBV2 and TRBJ2-1; 8 nucleotides line up with TRBD1. From germline, CDR1 is SNHLY and CDR2 FYNNEI. V lost 7 bases to trimming and J lost 10 bases; unmatched junction nucleotides: 12. The CDR3 contains 14 residues. CDR3: CASTVGQGHGEQFF. The CDR3 DNA is TGTGCCAGCACTGTAGGACAGGGTCACGGGGAGCAGTTCTTC.

The V call is TRBV11-2, the J call TRBJ2-2; 7 nucleotides line up with TRBD1. The V and J ends lost 6 bases and 5 bases, in that order; junction bases with no gene match: 9. CDR3 length equals 15 residues. Germline V CDR1 and CDR2: SGHAT, FQNNGV. The CDR3 coding sequence is TGTGCCAGCAGGAGAGGGGGCTCGGGAACCGGGGAGCTGTTTTTT. Encoded protein: CASRRGGSGTGELFF.

V usage is TRBV14 and J usage is TRBJ2-3, with TRBD2 matching over 7 bases. The CDR3 covers 15 residues. Germline values: CDR1 SGHDN, CDR2 FVKESK. V was pared by 3 bases and J by 6 bases, with 9 bases of the junction left unmatched. CDR3 in amino acids: CASSHGLVRSDTQYF. The CDR3 coding sequence is TGTGCCAGCAGCCACGGACTAGTCCGATCGGATACGCAGTATTTT.

This chain joins TRBV2 and TRBJ2-6, with a weak D call TRBD2 (5 bases). Germline CDR1 reads SNHLY; CDR2 reads FYNNEI. V was trimmed by 4 bases and J by 0 bases, leaving 7 bases between them. CDR3 length: 15 residues. The CDR3 loop reads CASSGGFSGANVLTF. CDR3 in DNA: TGTGCCAGCAGTGGAGGGTTCTCTGGGGCCAACGTCCTGACTTTC.

The DNA for the CDR3 is TGTGCCAGCAGTGCACAGGAGACAGGGAGGCACGAGCAGTACTTC. Its protein product is CASSAQETGRHEQYF. The chain couples TRBV7-6 to TRBJ2-7; weak D call: TRBD1 (7 bases). The germline V gene has CDR1 SGHVS and CDR2 FNYEAQ. V was pared by 6 bases and J by 5 bases, with 20 bases between. This CDR3 comprises 15 residues.

In its sample, this clone was seen a few times. The V and J genes are TRBV18 and TRBJ1-4; a weak D match, TRBD1 (5 bases). The CDR3 sequence is 15 residues long. The germline gives CDR1 KGHSH, CDR2 LQKENI. Trimming stripped 3 bases from V and 8 bases from J, with 16 bases between. The CDR3 nucleotides are TGTGCCAGCTCACCCCTTGGGCAGGGCGCGGAAAAACTGTTTTTT. Its protein product is CASSPLGQGAEKLFF.

V gene TRBV5-1 combines with J gene TRBJ1-1; 11 bases align to TRBD1. CDR3 length equals 14 residues. Germline V gene lookup returns CDR1 SGHRS and CDR2 YFSETQ. V gave up 4 bases and J gave up 6 bases; unmatched junction bases: 5. CDR3 coding DNA: TGCGCCAGCAGCCCCTGGACAGGGGGCTCTGAAGCTTTCTTT. This codes for CASSPWTGGSEAFF.

The rearrangement links TRBV13 to TRBJ2-7, with TRBD2 identical over 8 bases. The CDR3 extends over 14 amino acids. With 0 bases clipped from V and 3 bases from J, the junction kept 1 base outside the gene matches. Germline CDR1 is PRHDT and CDR2 is FYEKMQ (reference sequence). The CDR3 DNA reads TGTGCCAGCAGCTTAGGACTAGCGGACTACGAGCAGTACTTC. Translated, it gives CASSLGLADYEQYF. Full variable domain (rest looked up from reference TRBV13 and TRBJ2-7): AAGVIQSPRHLIKEKRETATLKCYPIPRHDTVYWYQQGPGQDPQFLISFYEKMQSDKGSIPDRFSAQQFSDYHSELNMSSLELGDSALYFCASSLGLADYEQYFGPGTRLTVT.

The rearrangement joins TRBV19 to TRBJ1-5; D is ambiguous. The germline V and J ends were trimmed by 0 bases and 4 bases, with 22 bases remaining between them. CDR1 is LNHDA and CDR2 is SQIVND in the germline V gene (reference sequence). The CDR3 has 19 residues. The CDR3 loop is CASSIDRVGRREKNQPQHF. CDR3 bases: TGTGCCAGTAGTATAGATCGCGTGGGCAGGCGGGAGAAAAATCAGCCCCAGCATTTT.

This chain joins TRBV7-9 and TRBJ1-1; D gene ambiguous. Trimming removed 2 bases from V and 7 bases from J, with 11 bases in between. The CDR3 is made up of 13 amino acids. Germline values: CDR1 SEHNR, CDR2 FQNEAQ (reference sequence). Here the CDR3 reads CASSLMAGNEAFF. DNA of the CDR3: TGTGCCAGCAGCTTAATGGCGGGGAATGAAGCTTTCTTT.

This sequence joins TRBV7-6 and TRBJ2-7; 8 bases are a match to TRBD1. The CDR3 runs to 15 residues. Germline assignment: CDR1 SGHVS and CDR2 FNYEAQ. Trimming at V came to 4 bases and at J to 2 bases, leaving 7 bases not matched to a gene. The CDR3 region has the DNA TGTGCCAGCAGCTATGGCAGGGGGCGAACCTACGAGCAGTACTTC. Translated: CASSYGRGRTYEQYF.

Only a few counts were recorded for this clone. Its ends do not fully match the called genes, so a read error is possible. This rearrangement joins TRBV27 to TRBJ1-6; TRBD1 matches 8 bases. Germline loops: CDR1 MNHEY, CDR2 SMNVEV (reference sequence). This CDR3 has 16 amino acids. The DNA for the CDR3 is TGTGCCAGCAGTCTATCAGGAGGACAGGGTGGATCACCCCTCCACTTT. This gives the protein CASSLSGGQGGSPLHF.

The rearrangement uses TRBV4-3 and TRBJ2-7; 7 bases line up with TRBD2. CDR3 length equals 15 residues. Germline trimming cut 3 bases from V and 2 bases from J; bases unmatched to any gene: 7. Looked up from germline, CDR1 is LGHNA and CDR2 is YSLEER. CDR3 sequence: CASSHAPSGTYEQYF. Written as DNA, the CDR3 is TGCGCCAGCAGCCATGCTCCTAGCGGTACCTACGAGCAGTACTTC.

CDR3 loop: CASSPSEGWEPQHF. In DNA, the CDR3 is TGTGCCAGCAGCCCTTCGGAGGGGTGGGAGCCCCAGCATTTT. The chain uses TRBV7-9 and TRBJ1-5; TRBD1 might be the D (5 bases). The germline CDR1 and CDR2 sequences are SEHNR and FQNEAQ (reference sequence). The CDR3 spans 14 residues. Between the trimmed V and J ends, which lost 5 bases and 8 bases, there was a span of 16 bases.

The chain combines TRBV4-1 with TRBJ2-5; 7 nucleotides match TRBD1. Germline-derived CDR1 and CDR2 are MGHRA and YSYEKL. The CDR3 is 16 amino acids. J gave up 5 bases and V 0 bases, and 9 bases lay outside the gene matches. CDR3 in amino acids: CASSQERQGNPETQYF. CDR3 DNA sequence: TGCGCCAGCAGCCAAGAACGACAGGGTAACCCCGAGACCCAGTACTTC.

The chain recombines TRBV10-3 with TRBJ2-7; D is unresolved. Germline V lookup: CDR1 ENHRY, CDR2 SYGVKD. The ends were cut back, 2 bases at V and 3 bases at J, with 23 bases in the middle. The CDR3 length is 18 residues. The CDR3: CAISESYTDPLLSYEQYF. DNA for the CDR3: TGTGCCATCAGTGAGAGTTATACAGACCCTCTACTCAGCTACGAGCAGTACTTC.

The rearrangement joins TRBV6-5 to TRBJ2-3; D not certain. This CDR3 is 14 amino acids long. V was cut by 4 bases and J by 2 bases, with 10 bases left in between. Germline values: CDR1 MNHEY, CDR2 SVGAGI. CDR3 sequence: CASSSSAITDTQYF. The CDR3 DNA follows: TGTGCCAGCAGTTCCTCAGCTATCACAGATACGCAGTATTTT.

The CDR3 bases are TGCGCCAGCACCAACAGGGTTTTCCCCGAATCTGGGGCCAACGTCCTGACTTTC. It translates to CASTNRVFPESGANVLTF. The gene calls are TRBV4-1 and TRBJ2-6, with D maybe TRBD1 (6 bases). The germline V and J ends were trimmed by 7 bases and 1 base, with 20 bases remaining between them. This CDR3 region has 18 residues. Germline loops: CDR1 MGHRA, CDR2 YSYEKL.

The chain has TRBV10-1 and TRBJ2-7, with TRBD2 matching 11 bases. Per the germline V gene, CDR1 is WNHNN and CDR2 is SYGVQD (reference sequence). This CDR3 has 14 residues. V lost 5 bases and J lost 3; bases outside the gene matches: 3. CDR3 loop: CASSMGLADYEQYF. The CDR3 coding sequence is TGCGCCAGCAGTATGGGACTAGCGGACTACGAGCAGTACTTC.

The rearrangement links TRBV14 to TRBJ2-4, with TRBD1 matching 7 bases. Germline CDR1 reads SGHDN; CDR2 reads FVKESK. With V trimmed by 1 base and J by 0 bases, 6 bases remained unmatched. This CDR3 contains 17 residues. Here the CDR3 reads CASSQGWGQLAKNIQYF. CDR3 nucleotides: TGTGCCAGCAGCCAAGGTTGGGGACAGTTAGCCAAAAACATTCAGTACTTC.

The V gene is TRBV7-9, the J gene TRBJ1-6; 7 nucleotides match TRBD1. The CDR3 has 16 residues. V lost 5 bases, J lost 2 bases, and 6 bases stayed unmatched. CDR1 and CDR2 (germline): SEHNR, FQNEAQ (reference sequence). The CDR3 region is CASSIEQGPYNSPLHF. The CDR3 DNA sequence: TGTGCCAGCAGCATCGAACAGGGGCCCTATAATTCACCCCTCCACTTT.